The 12 T cell receptor beta chains below all came from one sample that was sequenced in a study of cytomegalovirus exposure and HLA in healthy donors. The PCR made use of 60 Vbeta and 13 Jbeta primers. Profiling relied on immunoSEQ multiplex PCR, and the TCRdb table lists in-frame clones only, not all of them. The sample consists of 150,000 or so clones, roughly 64% of them appearing once. The sequenced material came from PBMCs. These receptors came from a woman in her 30s in good health and CMV-seropositive.

This chain uses TRBV7-8 with TRBJ1-5; 8 bases line up with TRBD1. The length of the CDR3 is 15 residues. V gave up 5 bases and J gave up 4 bases; unmatched junction bases: 7. In germline, CDR1 is SGHVS, CDR2 FQNEAQ. CDR3 amino acids: CASSLSRGRNQPQHF. The CDR3 nucleotides read TGTGCCAGCAGCCTGAGCAGGGGGCGGAATCAGCCCCAGCATTTT. The entire variable domain, with the rest obtained from reference TRBV7-8 and TRBJ1-5, is as follows: GAGVSQSPRYKVAKRGQDVALRCDPISGHVSLFWYQQALGQGPEFLTYFQNEAQLDKSGLPSDRFFAERPEGSVSTLKIQRTQQEDSAVYLCASSLSRGRNQPQHFGDGTRLSIL.

The V call is TRBV2, the J call TRBJ2-1; TRBD2 matches at 8 bases. Germline CDR1 is SNHLY and CDR2 is FYNNEI. The V and J ends lost 10 bases and 2 bases, in that order; junction bases with no gene match: 22. CDR3 size: 19 residues. This CDR3 reads CANLVHRFGSGTPYNEQFF. CDR3 bases: TGTGCCAACCTTGTTCATCGGTTTGGTAGCGGGACCCCCTACAATGAGCAGTTCTTC.

A single count supports this clone. The V and J genes are TRBV2 and TRBJ1-4; possibly TRBD1 for D (6 bases). Trimming took off 7 bases at V and 5 bases at J, with 11 bases between the two ends. Germline CDR1 and CDR2: SNHLY and FYNNEI. CDR3 length: 13 residues. CDR3 amino acids: CASNGQGNEKLFF. CDR3 nucleotide sequence: TGTGCCAGCAATGGTCAGGGGAATGAAAAACTGTTTTTT.

The chain recombines TRBV7-3 with TRBJ2-5, with TRBD1 identical over 9 bases. The CDR3 has 15 residues. Germline CDR1 is SGHTA and CDR2 is FQGTGA. V trimming: 4 bases; J trimming: 4 bases; junction bases outside the gene matches: 7. As DNA, the CDR3 is TGTGCCAGCAGCTCGACAGGGGGATTGGGAGAGACCCAGTACTTC. It encodes CASSSTGGLGETQYF.

J is TRBJ2-7 and V is TRBV2; D gene unclear. The CDR3 length is 12 residues. Trimming pared 7 bases from V and 0 bases from J, leaving 7 bases between. Germline CDR1 and CDR2: SNHLY and FYNNEI. The CDR3 protein is CASNLYSYEQYF. CDR3 nucleotide sequence: TGTGCCAGCAATCTATACTCCTACGAGCAGTACTTC.

This sequence joins TRBV19 and TRBJ1-6; 8 bases are a match to TRBD1. V was pared by 4 bases and J by 7 bases, with 3 bases of the junction left unmatched. The germline CDR1 and CDR2 sequences are LNHDA and SQIVND (reference sequence). The CDR3 length is 14 residues. The DNA of the CDR3 is TGTGCCAGTAGTAGCGACAGGGGAAATTCACCCCTCCACTTT. Amino acids: CASSSDRGNSPLHF.

The chain joins TRBV15 to TRBJ2-3; perhaps TRBD2 as D (5 bases). The germline V gene has CDR1 LNHNV and CDR2 YYDKDF (reference sequence). Deletions cut 5 bases from V and 10 bases from J, with 22 bases between. This CDR3 has 15 amino acids. The CDR3 is CATSGVTREGIAQYF. CDR3 nucleotides: TGTGCCACCAGCGGGGTGACACGCGAGGGAATTGCGCAGTATTTT. Combining the CDR3 with reference TRBV15 and TRBJ2-3 gives the whole variable domain DAMVIQNPRYQVTQFGKPVTLSCSQTLNHNVMYWYQQKSSQAPKLLFHYYDKDFNNEADTPDNFQSRRPNTSFCFLDIRSPGLGDTAMYLCATSGVTREGIAQYFGPGTRLTVL.

The genes are TRBV9 and TRBJ2-7; 8 bases map to TRBD1. V was clipped by 0 bases and J by 0 bases; unmatched bases: 2. Germline V gives CDR1 SGDLS, CDR2 YYNGEE. The CDR3 has 15 amino acids. CDR3 sequence reads: CASSVAGQGSYEQYF. The CDR3 DNA sequence: TGTGCCAGCAGCGTAGCAGGACAGGGCTCCTACGAGCAGTACTTC.

V usage is TRBV27 and J usage is TRBJ1-5; D is undetermined. The V gene lost 1 base and the J gene lost 6 bases, with 13 bases spanning the gap. Germline CDR1 MNHEY, CDR2 SMNVEV (reference sequence). CDR3 length: 15 amino acids. The CDR3 is CASSLFLEPSQPQHF. In DNA form, the CDR3 reads TGTGCCAGCAGTTTATTTCTGGAGCCCAGTCAGCCCCAGCATTTT.

The chain employs TRBV7-8 and TRBJ1-5; D unclear. This CDR3 has 12 residues. V lost 1 base, J lost 6 bases, and 4 bases lay in between. Germline V gene sequence: CDR1 SGHVS, CDR2 FQNEAQ. The CDR3 DNA sequence: TGTGCCAGCAGCTTAGGAGGTCAGCCCCAGCATTTT. It is translated as CASSLGGQPQHF.

This clone was found a few times. J is TRBJ1-3 and V is TRBV9; D remains unclear. CDR1 and CDR2 from the germline V gene are SGDLS and YYNGEE. The V and J ends lost 2 bases and 3 bases respectively, with 3 bases between them. This CDR3 contains 12 residues. The CDR3, as DNA: TGTGCCAGCAGCGTGAGTGGAAACACCATATATTTT. Translation gives CASSVSGNTIYF.

This rearrangement joins TRBV29-1 to TRBJ2-1; D remains ambiguous. In germline, CDR1 is SQVTM, CDR2 ANQGSEA. The CDR3 extends over 14 amino acids. V lost 6 bases to trimming and J lost 4 bases, with 16 bases between them. CDR3 bases: TGCAGCGTGGTTACTGAGGCGATTTACAATGAGCAGTTCTTC. Protein product: CSVVTEAIYNEQFF.